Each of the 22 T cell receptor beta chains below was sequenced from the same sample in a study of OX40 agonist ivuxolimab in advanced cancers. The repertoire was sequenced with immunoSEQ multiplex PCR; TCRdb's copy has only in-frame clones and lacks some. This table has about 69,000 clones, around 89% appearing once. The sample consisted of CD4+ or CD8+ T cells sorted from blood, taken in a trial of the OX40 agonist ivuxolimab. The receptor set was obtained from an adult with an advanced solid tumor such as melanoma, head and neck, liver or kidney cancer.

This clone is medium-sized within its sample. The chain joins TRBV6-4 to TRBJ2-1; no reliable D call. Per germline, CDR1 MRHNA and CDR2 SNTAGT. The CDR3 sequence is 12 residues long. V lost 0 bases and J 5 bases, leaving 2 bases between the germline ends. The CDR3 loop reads CASSDSNNEQFF. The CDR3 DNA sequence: TGTGCCAGCAGTGACTCGAACAATGAGCAGTTCTTC.

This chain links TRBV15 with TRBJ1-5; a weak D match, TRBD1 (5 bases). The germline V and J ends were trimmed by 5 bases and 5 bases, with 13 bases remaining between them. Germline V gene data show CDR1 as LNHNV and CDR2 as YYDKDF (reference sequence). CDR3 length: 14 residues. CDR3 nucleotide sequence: TGTGCCACCAGCGCAGGAGGCAGGGATCAGCCCCAGCATTTT. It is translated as CATSAGGRDQPQHF.

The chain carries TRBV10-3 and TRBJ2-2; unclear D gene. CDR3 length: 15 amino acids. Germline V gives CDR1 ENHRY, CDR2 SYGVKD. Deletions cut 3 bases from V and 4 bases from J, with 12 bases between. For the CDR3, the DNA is TGTGCCATCAGTGATTGGGAAAGGGCCACCGGGGAGCTGTTTTTT. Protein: CAISDWERATGELFF.

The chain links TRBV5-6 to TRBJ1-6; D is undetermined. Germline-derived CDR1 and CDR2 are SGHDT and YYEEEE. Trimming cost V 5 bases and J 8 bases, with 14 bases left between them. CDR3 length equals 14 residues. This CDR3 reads CASSRRVTDSPLHF. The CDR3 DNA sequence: TGTGCCAGCAGTAGGAGGGTGACTGATTCACCCCTCCACTTT.

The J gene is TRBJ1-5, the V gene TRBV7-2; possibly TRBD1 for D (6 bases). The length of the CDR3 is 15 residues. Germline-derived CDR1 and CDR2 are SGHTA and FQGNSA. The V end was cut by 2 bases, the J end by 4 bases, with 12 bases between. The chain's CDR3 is CASSLLRGSNQPQHF. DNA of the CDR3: TGTGCCAGCAGCTTACTCAGGGGATCTAATCAGCCCCAGCATTTT.

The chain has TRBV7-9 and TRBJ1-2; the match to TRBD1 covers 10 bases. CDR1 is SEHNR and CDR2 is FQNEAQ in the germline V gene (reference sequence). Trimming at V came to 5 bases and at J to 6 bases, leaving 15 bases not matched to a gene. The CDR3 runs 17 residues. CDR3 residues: CASSLLLAGTGVDGYTF. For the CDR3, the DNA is TGTGCCAGCAGCCTTCTTCTAGCCGGGACAGGGGTGGATGGCTACACCTTC.

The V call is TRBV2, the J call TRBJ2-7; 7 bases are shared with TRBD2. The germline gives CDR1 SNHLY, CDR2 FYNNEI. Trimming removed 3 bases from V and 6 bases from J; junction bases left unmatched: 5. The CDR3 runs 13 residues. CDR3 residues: CASSDGGLGEQYF. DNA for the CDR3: TGTGCCAGCAGTGACGGGGGGTTAGGCGAGCAGTACTTC.

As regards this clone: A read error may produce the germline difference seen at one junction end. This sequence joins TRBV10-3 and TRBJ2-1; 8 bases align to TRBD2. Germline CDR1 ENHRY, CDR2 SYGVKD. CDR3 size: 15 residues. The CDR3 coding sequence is TGTGCCAGCAGTTTCCGAGCGGGAGCGGGCGATGAGCAGTTCTTC. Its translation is CASSFRAGAGDEQFF.

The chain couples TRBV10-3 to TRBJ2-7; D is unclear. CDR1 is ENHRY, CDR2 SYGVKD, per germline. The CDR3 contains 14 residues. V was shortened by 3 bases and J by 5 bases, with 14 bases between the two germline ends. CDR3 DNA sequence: TGTGCCATCAGTGATACAGTCAGCGAGCACGAGCAGTACTTC. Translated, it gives CAISDTVSEHEQYF.

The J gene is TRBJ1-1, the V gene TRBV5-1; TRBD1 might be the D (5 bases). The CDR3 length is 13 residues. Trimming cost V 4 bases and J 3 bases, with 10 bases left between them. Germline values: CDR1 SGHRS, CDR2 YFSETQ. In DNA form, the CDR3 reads TGCGCCAGCAGCCATTGGGGGGACACTGAAGCTTTCTTT. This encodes CASSHWGDTEAFF.

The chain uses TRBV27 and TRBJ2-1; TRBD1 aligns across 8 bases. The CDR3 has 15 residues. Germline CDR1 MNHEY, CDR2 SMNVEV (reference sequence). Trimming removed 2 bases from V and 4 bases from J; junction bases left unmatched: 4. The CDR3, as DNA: TGTGCCAGCAGTTTAACAGGGGGGACGTACAATGAGCAGTTCTTC. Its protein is CASSLTGGTYNEQFF.

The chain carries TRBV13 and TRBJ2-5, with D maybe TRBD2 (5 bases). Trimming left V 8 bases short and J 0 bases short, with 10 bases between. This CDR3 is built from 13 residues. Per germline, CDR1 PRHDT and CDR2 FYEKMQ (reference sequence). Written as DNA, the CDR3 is TGTGCCAGCGGCAGGACTGACCAAGAGACCCAGTACTTC. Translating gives CASGRTDQETQYF.

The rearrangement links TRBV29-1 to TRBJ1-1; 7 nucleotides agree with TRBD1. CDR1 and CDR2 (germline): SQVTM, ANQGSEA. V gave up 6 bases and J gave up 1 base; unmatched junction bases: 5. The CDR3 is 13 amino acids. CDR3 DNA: TGCAGCGTGACTGGGACAGCGAACACTGAAGCTTTCTTT. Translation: CSVTGTANTEAFF.

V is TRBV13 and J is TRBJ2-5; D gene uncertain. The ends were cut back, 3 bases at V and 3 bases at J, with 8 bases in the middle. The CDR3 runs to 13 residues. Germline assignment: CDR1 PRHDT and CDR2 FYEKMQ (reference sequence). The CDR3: CASSLETKETQYF. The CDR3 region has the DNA TGTGCCAGCAGCTTGGAAACTAAAGAGACCCAGTACTTC.

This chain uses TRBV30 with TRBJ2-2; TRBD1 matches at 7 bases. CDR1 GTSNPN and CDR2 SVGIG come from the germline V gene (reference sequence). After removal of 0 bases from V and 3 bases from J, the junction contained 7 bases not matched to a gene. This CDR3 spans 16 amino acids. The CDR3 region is CAWSVRDREHTGELFF. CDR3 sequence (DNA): TGTGCCTGGAGTGTACGTGACAGGGAACACACCGGGGAGCTGTTTTTT.

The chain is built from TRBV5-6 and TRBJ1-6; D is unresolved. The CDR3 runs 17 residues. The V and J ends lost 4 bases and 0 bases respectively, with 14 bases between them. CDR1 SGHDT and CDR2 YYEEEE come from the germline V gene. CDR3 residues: CASSLELGSSYNSPLHF. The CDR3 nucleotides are TGTGCCAGCAGCCTGGAACTCGGGAGCTCCTATAATTCACCCCTCCACTTT.

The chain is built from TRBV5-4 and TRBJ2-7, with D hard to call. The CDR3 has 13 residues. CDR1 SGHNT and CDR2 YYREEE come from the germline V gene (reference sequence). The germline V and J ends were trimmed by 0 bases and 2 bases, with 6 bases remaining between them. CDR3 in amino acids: CASSLAGTYEQYF. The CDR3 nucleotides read TGTGCCAGCAGCTTGGCCGGAACCTACGAGCAGTACTTC.

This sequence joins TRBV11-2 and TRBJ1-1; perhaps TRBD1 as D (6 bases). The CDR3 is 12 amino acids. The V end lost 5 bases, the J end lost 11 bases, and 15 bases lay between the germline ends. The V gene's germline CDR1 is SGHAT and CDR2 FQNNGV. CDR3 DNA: TGTGCCAGCAGCAAAACAGGGAGTGGGGCTTTCTTT. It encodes CASSKTGSGAFF.

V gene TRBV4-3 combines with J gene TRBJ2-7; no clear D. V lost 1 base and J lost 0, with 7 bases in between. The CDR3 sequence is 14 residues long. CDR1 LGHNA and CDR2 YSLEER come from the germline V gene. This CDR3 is CASSQARSSYEQYF. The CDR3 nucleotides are TGCGCCAGCAGCCAAGCCCGGAGCTCCTACGAGCAGTACTTC.

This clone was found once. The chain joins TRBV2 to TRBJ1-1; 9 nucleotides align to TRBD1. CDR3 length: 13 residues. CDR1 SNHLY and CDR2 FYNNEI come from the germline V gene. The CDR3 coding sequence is TGTGCAAGGACAGGGGAAATGAACACTGAAGCTTTCTTT. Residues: CARTGEMNTEAFF.

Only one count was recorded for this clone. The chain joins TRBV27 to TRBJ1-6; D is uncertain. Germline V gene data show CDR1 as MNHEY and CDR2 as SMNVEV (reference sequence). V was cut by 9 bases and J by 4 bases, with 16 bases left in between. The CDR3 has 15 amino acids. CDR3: CASQFLDSYNSPLHF. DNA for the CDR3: TGTGCCAGTCAGTTCTTGGACTCATATAATTCACCCCTCCACTTT.

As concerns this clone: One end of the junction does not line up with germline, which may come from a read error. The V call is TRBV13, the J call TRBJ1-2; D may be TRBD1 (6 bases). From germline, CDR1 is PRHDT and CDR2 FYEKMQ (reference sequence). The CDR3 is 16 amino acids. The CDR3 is CASTLFEQGANYGYTF. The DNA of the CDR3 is TGTGCCAGCACCTTATTCGAACAGGGCGCTAACTATGGCTACACCTTC.